This T cell receptor (beta chain) was retrieved from a study of cytomegalovirus exposure and HLA in healthy donors. PCR amplification relied on 60 Vbeta primers (plus 13 Jbeta primers). Produced via immunoSEQ multiplex PCR; TCRdb's table is partial and in-frame only. The repertoire has approximately 53,000 clones, 60% to 75% of them found once; the top ten carry approximately 10%. Notes on this clone: The antigen is not known.

Trimming at V came to 5 bases and at J to 9 bases, leaving 8 bases not matched to a gene. Per the germline V gene, CDR1 is MDHEN and CDR2 is SYDVKM. The CDR3 covers 14 residues. Overall study findings and caveats: Reports indicated that the classifier achieved high specificity and sensitivity in diagnosing cytomegalovirus status. In a later analysis, HLA-associated beta chains showed higher expansion and lower generation probabilities than comparable chains. Some V segments could not be told apart, so they were left out, TRBV6-2 and TRBV6-3 among them.

The rearrangement links TRBV28 to TRBJ1-5, with 9 bases aligning to TRBD1. The receptor was derived from a woman in her forties or fifties in good health and CMV-seronegative. Sequences were obtained from PBMCs. CDR3 residues: CASSPGQGGPPQHF. For the CDR3, the DNA is TGTGCCAGCAGTCCGGGACAGGGAGGTCCGCCCCAGCATTTT.